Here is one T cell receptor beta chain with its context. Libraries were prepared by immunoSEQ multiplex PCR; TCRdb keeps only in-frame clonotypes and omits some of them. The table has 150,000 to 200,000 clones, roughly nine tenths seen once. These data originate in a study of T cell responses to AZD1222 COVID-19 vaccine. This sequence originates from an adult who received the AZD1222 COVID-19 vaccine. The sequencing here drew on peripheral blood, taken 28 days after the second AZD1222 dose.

This CDR3 reads CASSPTSPGQNYGYTF. The CDR3 DNA reads as TGTGCCAGCTCACCAACGTCACCGGGACAGAACTATGGCTACACCTTC. This chain connects TRBV18 to TRBJ1-2; 7 bases align to TRBD1. The CDR3 runs to 16 residues. V was clipped by 2 bases and J by 2 bases; unmatched bases: 8. The germline V gene has CDR1 KGHSH and CDR2 LQKENI.